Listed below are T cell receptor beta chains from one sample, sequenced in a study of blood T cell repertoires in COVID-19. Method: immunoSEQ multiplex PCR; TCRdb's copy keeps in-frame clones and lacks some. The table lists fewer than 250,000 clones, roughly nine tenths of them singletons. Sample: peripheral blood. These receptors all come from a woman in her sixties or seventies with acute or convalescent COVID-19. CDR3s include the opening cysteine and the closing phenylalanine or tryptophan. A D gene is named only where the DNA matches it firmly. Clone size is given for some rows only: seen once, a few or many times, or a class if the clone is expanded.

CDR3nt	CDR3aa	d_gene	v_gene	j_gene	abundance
TGTGCCAGCAGCATTGGGACTAGCGGGAGTGGGCAGTACTTC	CASSIGTSGSGQYF	TRBD2	TRBV7-2	TRBJ2-7	NA
TGTGCCAGCACCTTGAGAGGGACTAGCGGGAGGCCAGGGTACGAGCAGTACTTC	CASTLRGTSGRPGYEQYF	TRBD2	TRBV27	TRBJ2-7	NA
TGTGCCAGCAGATCGACCGGGAACAATGAAAAACTGTTTTTT	CASRSTGNNEKLFF	NA	TRBV28	TRBJ1-4	NA
TGTGCCAGCAGTTTTAGGGACAGGGGGCGGGATACGCAGTATTTT	CASSFRDRGRDTQYF	TRBD1	TRBV28	TRBJ2-3	NA
TGTGCGTTAAGTACTGGGCTACAGAATAAGTACTTC	CALSTGLQNKYF	NA	TRBV28	TRBJ2-7	NA
TGCGCCAGCAGCAGAGACGGGACAGCGAATGGCTACACCTTC	CASSRDGTANGYTF	TRBD1	TRBV4-1	TRBJ1-2	few
TGCAGCGTTGAAGATACCGGGACATCCCTGGGCTACACCTTC	CSVEDTGTSLGYTF	NA	TRBV29-1	TRBJ1-2	NA
TGTGCCAGCAGTTTATATGGGGGGTCGGAAGCTTTCTTT	CASSLYGGSEAFF	NA	TRBV27	TRBJ1-1	once
TGTGCCAGCACCAGAGAAGGGGCCAGGGGAAACACCATATATTTT	CASTREGARGNTIYF	NA	TRBV28	TRBJ1-3	once
TGTGCCAGCAGCCCTAGACCGATGGGGAACACTGAAGCTTTCTTT	CASSPRPMGNTEAFF	NA	TRBV13	TRBJ1-1	NA
TGTGCCAGCAGCTTAACCAGGGGGAACACTGAAGCTTTCTTT	CASSLTRGNTEAFF	NA	TRBV2	TRBJ1-1	NA
TGTGCCAGCACCCGGACAGGGTCCTACAATGAGCAGTTCTTC	CASTRTGSYNEQFF	TRBD1	TRBV27	TRBJ2-1	NA
TGTGCCAGCAGTTACAAGTTTAGTCAGCCCCAGCATTTT	CASSYKFSQPQHF	NA	TRBV6-8	TRBJ1-5	NA
TGTGCCAGCAGTTATCAGGGATCCTCTGGAAACACCATATATTTT	CASSYQGSSGNTIYF	NA	TRBV6-6	TRBJ1-3	NA
TGTGCCAGTGGCATCCGACAGGGGGGGACCAATGAAAAACTGTTTTTT	CASGIRQGGTNEKLFF	TRBD1	TRBV19	TRBJ1-4	NA
TGTGCCAGTAGTATACCAAGACAGGGGCACAATGAGCAGTTCTTC	CASSIPRQGHNEQFF	TRBD1	TRBV19	TRBJ2-1	NA
TGTGCCAGCAGTAATCGGGACTTCTCCTACAATGAGCAGTTCTTC	CASSNRDFSYNEQFF	NA	TRBV9	TRBJ2-1	NA
TGTGCCAGCAGCTTGACTAGCGGGAGGGACAATGAGCAGTTCTTC	CASSLTSGRDNEQFF	TRBD2	TRBV5-4	TRBJ2-1	NA
TGTGCCAGCAGCTTAGACAGGGGGTATCAGCCCCAGCATTTT	CASSLDRGYQPQHF	TRBD1	TRBV7-2	TRBJ1-5	NA
TGTGCCAGCAGTGAACCCAGGGGGTATGAAAAACTGTTTTTT	CASSEPRGYEKLFF	TRBD1	TRBV2	TRBJ1-4	NA
TGTGCCAGCAGTGACTCGGCAGCGGGGAACACCGGGGAGCTGTTTTTT	CASSDSAAGNTGELFF	NA	TRBV6-4	TRBJ2-2	once
TGTGCTAGTGGTTTGGTATTGGGACAGGGGGCACGTTTTAGCAATCAGCCCCAGCATTTT	CASGLVLGQGARFSNQPQHF	TRBD1	TRBV12-5	TRBJ1-5	NA
TGCGCCAGCAGCTTGGCCCAGGGTAAAGTGGAGACCCAGTACTTC	CASSLAQGKVETQYF	NA	TRBV5-1	TRBJ2-5	NA
TGTGCCAGCAGCCAACTCGCGGGGGGCGGTGCAAATACGCAGTATTTT	CASSQLAGGGANTQYF	TRBD2	TRBV3-1/TRBV3-2	TRBJ2-3	NA
TGCAGCGTTATCTCAGGGAACTATGGCTACACCTTC	CSVISGNYGYTF	NA	TRBV29-1	TRBJ1-2	NA
TGTGCCAGCAGCCCGTATGACACGGTTAACACTGAAGCTTTCTTT	CASSPYDTVNTEAFF	NA	TRBV27	TRBJ1-1	NA
TGTGCCAGCAGTCAGGCCCGGGACTATGGCTACACCTTC	CASSQARDYGYTF	NA	TRBV6-6	TRBJ1-2	NA
TGTGCCAGCAGGGGGGCTAGCGGGGGTTACGAGCAGTACTTC	CASRGASGGYEQYF	TRBD2	TRBV11-2	TRBJ2-7	NA
TGTGCCATCTTAGGGGGCTATGGCTACACCTTC	CAILGGYGYTF	NA	TRBV28	TRBJ1-2	NA
TGTGCCACCAGCACCCAGTACACTGAAGCTTTCTTT	CATSTQYTEAFF	NA	TRBV24-1	TRBJ1-1	NA
TGTGCCAGCAGCCGAGACAGGGGAGGGGTCTACGTCGAGCAGTACTTC	CASSRDRGGVYVEQYF	NA	TRBV5-4	TRBJ2-7	NA
TGTGCCAGCAGCTTAGTATTTGGGGGGGACAGGGGATACAATGAGCAGTTCTTC	CASSLVFGGDRGYNEQFF	TRBD1	TRBV11-3	TRBJ2-1	once
TGTGCCAGCAGCCAAGGGACGACGGGGGTTGGGACCCAGTACTTC	CASSQGTTGVGTQYF	NA	TRBV7-9	TRBJ2-5	NA
TGTGCCAGCTCAGTGGGACTTGTGAGCTCTGGAAACACCATATATTTT	CASSVGLVSSGNTIYF	NA	TRBV18	TRBJ1-3	NA
TGTGCCAGCAGCTTGAAAGGGACAGTAAGCAATCAGCCCCAGCATTTT	CASSLKGTVSNQPQHF	TRBD1	TRBV5-8	TRBJ1-5	NA
TGTGCCAGCGGGGACAGTGGGGGCACTGAAGCTTTCTTT	CASGDSGGTEAFF	TRBD1	TRBV6-5	TRBJ1-1	NA
TGCGCCAGCAGCTTGGATGGGCACGGGAGTTCACCCCTCCACTTT	CASSLDGHGSSPLHF	NA	TRBV5-1	TRBJ1-6	few
TGTGCCAGCAGTTTTAAACAGGTTCCGTTTAATGAGCAGTTCTTC	CASSFKQVPFNEQFF	NA	TRBV28	TRBJ2-1	NA
TGTGCCAGTAGTCGCCAGGTTTGGGGGGCCAACGTCCTGACTTTC	CASSRQVWGANVLTF	NA	TRBV19	TRBJ2-6	NA
TGTGCCAGCAGTTTGGACACTTTGGGGAACTACGAGCAGTACTTC	CASSLDTLGNYEQYF	NA	TRBV28	TRBJ2-7	NA
TGTGCCAGCAGCAGCTTTTTCACAGGGGGCGTAACTGGGGCCAACGTCCTGACTTTC	CASSSFFTGGVTGANVLTF	TRBD1	TRBV5-6	TRBJ2-6	NA
TGTGCCAGCCGACAGGACTCCTACGAGCAGTACTTC	CASRQDSYEQYF	NA	TRBV6-5	TRBJ2-7	few
TGTGCCACCAGTGACCCACTAGCGGGAGTTGGCGAGCAGTACTTC	CATSDPLAGVGEQYF	TRBD2	TRBV24-1	TRBJ2-7	NA
TGTGCCAGCAGCCCCTATAGCGGGGGGAGCTCCTACAATGAGCAGTTCTTC	CASSPYSGGSSYNEQFF	TRBD2	TRBV11-3	TRBJ2-1	NA
TGTGCCAGCAGCCCCCTGACAGGGGGAGAGACCCAGTACTTC	CASSPLTGGETQYF	TRBD1	TRBV11-1	TRBJ2-5	NA
TGCGCCAGCAGCTTGGGGGGGCTTGGCACTGAAGCTTTCTTT	CASSLGGLGTEAFF	NA	TRBV5-1	TRBJ1-1	NA
TGTGCCAGCAGTGAACGGACCGGGGAGCTGTTTTTT	CASSERTGELFF	NA	TRBV2	TRBJ2-2	NA
TGTGCCAGCAGTCGCACGGGGGGGGCCGACACTGAAGCTTTCTTT	CASSRTGGADTEAFF	NA	TRBV6-5	TRBJ1-1	few
TGTGCCAGCAGCTTGCAAGGGCGGGGGGTCTATGGCTACACCTTC	CASSLQGRGVYGYTF	NA	TRBV5-4	TRBJ1-2	NA
TGTGCCAGCAGCCCCCTAGAGTTCTCTGGGGCCAACGTCCTGACTTTC	CASSPLEFSGANVLTF	NA	TRBV27	TRBJ2-6	NA
TGTGCCAGCAGCTCGACAGGGTTTGCGGAGACCCAGTACTTC	CASSSTGFAETQYF	TRBD1	TRBV5-4	TRBJ2-5	once
TGTGCCAGCAAGCTGCAGGCCAGTGGCTACACCTTC	CASKLQASGYTF	NA	TRBV6-5	TRBJ1-2	NA
TGCGCCAGCAATGAGGGGGCCCCCTTTTTGGCCGGGGAGCTGTTTTTT	CASNEGAPFLAGELFF	TRBD1	TRBV5-1	TRBJ2-2	NA
TGCGCCAGCAGCTTGCCTAGCGGGGACCACAATGAGCAGTTCTTC	CASSLPSGDHNEQFF	TRBD2	TRBV5-1	TRBJ2-1	NA
TGTGCCAGCAGTTTTGTTGGGGCCCCCTATGGCTACACCTTC	CASSFVGAPYGYTF	NA	TRBV28	TRBJ1-2	NA
TGTGCCAGCAGTGACGGTCGGACTAGCGTTTTTAAGGACGAGCAGTACTTC	CASSDGRTSVFKDEQYF	TRBD2	TRBV2	TRBJ2-7	NA
TGTGCCAGCAGCCCCTCAGGGAACACTGAAGCTTTCTTT	CASSPSGNTEAFF	NA	TRBV3-1/TRBV3-2	TRBJ1-1	NA